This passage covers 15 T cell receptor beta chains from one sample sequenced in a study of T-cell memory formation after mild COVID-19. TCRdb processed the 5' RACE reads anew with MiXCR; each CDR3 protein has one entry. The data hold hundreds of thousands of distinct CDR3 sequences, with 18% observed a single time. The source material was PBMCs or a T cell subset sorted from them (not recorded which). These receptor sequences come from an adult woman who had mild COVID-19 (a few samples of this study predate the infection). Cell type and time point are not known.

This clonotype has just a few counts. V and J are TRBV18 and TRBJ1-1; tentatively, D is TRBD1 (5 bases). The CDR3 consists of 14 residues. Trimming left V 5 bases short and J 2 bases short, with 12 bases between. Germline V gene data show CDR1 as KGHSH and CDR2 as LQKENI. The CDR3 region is CASSYDSQNTEAFF. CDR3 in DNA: TGTGCCAGCTCATACGACAGCCAAAACACTGAAGCTTTCTTT.

The CDR3 nucleotides read TGTGCCTGGAGACAGTATAATTCACCCCTCCACTTT. Its translation: CAWRQYNSPLHF. The chain employs TRBV30 and TRBJ1-6; no definite D call. In germline, CDR1 is GTSNPN, CDR2 SVGIG (reference sequence). V shed 3 bases and J shed 4 bases, with 4 bases lying between them. CDR3 length equals 12 residues.

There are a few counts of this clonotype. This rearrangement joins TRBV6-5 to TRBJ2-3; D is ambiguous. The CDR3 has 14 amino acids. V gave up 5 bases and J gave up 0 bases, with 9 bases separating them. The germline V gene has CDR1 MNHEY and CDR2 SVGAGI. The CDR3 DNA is TGTGCCAGCAGTCGCATAGCTAGCACAGATACGCAGTATTTT. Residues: CASSRIASTDTQYF.

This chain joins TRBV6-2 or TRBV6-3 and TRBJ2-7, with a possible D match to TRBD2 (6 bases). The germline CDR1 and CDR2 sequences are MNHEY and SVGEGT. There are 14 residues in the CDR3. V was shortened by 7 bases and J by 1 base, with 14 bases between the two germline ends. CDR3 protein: CASTQTEGSYEQYF. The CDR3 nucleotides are TGTGCCAGCACCCAGACGGAGGGATCCTACGAGCAGTACTTC.

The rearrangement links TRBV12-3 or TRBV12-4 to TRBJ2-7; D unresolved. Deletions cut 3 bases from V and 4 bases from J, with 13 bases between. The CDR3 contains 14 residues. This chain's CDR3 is CASSFGVITYEQYF. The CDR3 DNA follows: TGTGCCAGCAGTTTTGGTGTTATCACGTACGAGCAGTACTTC.

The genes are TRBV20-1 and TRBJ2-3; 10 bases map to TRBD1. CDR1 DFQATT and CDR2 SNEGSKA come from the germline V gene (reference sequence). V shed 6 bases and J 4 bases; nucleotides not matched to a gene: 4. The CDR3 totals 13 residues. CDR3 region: CSARDRGADTQYF. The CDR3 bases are TGCAGTGCCCGGGACAGGGGAGCAGATACGCAGTATTTT.

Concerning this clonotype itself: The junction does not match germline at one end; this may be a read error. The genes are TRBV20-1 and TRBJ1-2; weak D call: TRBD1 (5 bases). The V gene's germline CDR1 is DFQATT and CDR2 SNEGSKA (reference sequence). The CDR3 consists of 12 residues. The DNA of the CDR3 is TGCGGCCGAGCCCAGGGTAACGATGGCTACACCTTC. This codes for CGRAQGNDGYTF.

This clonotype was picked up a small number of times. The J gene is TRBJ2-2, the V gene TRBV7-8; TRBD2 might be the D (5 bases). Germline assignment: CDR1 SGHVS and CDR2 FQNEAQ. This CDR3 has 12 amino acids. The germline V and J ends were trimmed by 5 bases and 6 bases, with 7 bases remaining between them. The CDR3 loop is CASSHSAGELFF. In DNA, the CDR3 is TGTGCCAGCAGCCATAGCGCCGGGGAGCTGTTTTTT. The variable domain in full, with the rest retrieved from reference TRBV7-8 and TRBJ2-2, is GAGVSQSPRYKVAKRGQDVALRCDPISGHVSLFWYQQALGQGPEFLTYFQNEAQLDKSGLPSDRFFAERPEGSVSTLKIQRTQQEDSAVYLCASSHSAGELFFGEGSRLTVL.

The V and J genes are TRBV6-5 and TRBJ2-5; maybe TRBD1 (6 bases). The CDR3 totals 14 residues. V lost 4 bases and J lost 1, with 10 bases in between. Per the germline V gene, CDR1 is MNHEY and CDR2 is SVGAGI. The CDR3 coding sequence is TGTGCCAGCAGTTCCCGGACAGTCCAAGAGACCCAGTACTTC. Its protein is CASSSRTVQETQYF.

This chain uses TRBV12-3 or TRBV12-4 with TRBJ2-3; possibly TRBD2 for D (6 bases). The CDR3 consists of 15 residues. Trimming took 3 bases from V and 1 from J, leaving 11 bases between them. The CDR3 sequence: CASSFLAEGTDTQYF. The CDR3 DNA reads TGTGCCAGCAGTTTTTTAGCGGAAGGCACAGATACGCAGTATTTT.

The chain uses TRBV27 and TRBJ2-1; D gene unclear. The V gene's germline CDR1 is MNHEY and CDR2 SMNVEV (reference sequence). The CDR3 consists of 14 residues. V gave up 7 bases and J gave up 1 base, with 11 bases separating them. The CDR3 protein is CASTPVGSYNEQFF. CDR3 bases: TGTGCCAGCACGCCTGTCGGGTCCTACAATGAGCAGTTCTTC.

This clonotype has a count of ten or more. CDR3 sequence: CASSLNRGLSSYEQYF. In DNA form, the CDR3 reads TGTGCCAGCAGCTTGAACCGAGGGCTGAGCTCCTACGAGCAGTACTTC. The chain combines TRBV7-9 with TRBJ2-7; tentative D call: TRBD2 (5 bases). Germline V gives CDR1 SEHNR, CDR2 FQNEAQ (reference sequence). CDR3 length equals 16 residues. Trimming removed 3 bases at V and 0 bases at J, with 15 bases between.

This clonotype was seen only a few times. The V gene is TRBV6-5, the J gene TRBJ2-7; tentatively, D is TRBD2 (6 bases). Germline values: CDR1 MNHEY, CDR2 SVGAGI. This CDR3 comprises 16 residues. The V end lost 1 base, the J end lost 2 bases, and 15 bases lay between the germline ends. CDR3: CASSYFGGIPPYEQYF. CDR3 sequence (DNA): TGTGCCAGCAGTTACTTCGGCGGGATCCCTCCCTACGAGCAGTACTTC.

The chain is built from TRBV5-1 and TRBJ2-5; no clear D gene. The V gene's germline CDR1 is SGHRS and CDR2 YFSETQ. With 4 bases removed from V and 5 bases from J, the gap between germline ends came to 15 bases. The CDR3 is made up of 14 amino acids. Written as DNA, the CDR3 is TGCGCCAGCAGCCCTACAGTCCTGTCGGAGACCCAGTACTTC. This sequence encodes CASSPTVLSETQYF. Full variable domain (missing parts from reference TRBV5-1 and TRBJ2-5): KAGVTQTPRYLIKTRGQQVTLSCSPISGHRSVSWYQQTPGQGLQFLFEYFSETQRNKGNFPGRFSGRQFSNSRSEMNVSTLELGDSALYLCASSPTVLSETQYFGPGTRLLVL.

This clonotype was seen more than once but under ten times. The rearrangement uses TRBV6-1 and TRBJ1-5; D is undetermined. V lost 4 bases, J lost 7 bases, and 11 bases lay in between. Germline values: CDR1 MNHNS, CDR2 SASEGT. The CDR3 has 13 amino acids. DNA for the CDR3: TGTGCCAGCAGTGTTGGGGTCTGGCAGCCCCAGCATTTT. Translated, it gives CASSVGVWQPQHF.